A selection of T cell receptor beta chains follows, all from one sample in a study of T cell repertoires in cytomegalovirus infection. A single record per CDR3 protein comes from TCRdb applying MiXCR to the reads. The table includes 150,000 to 200,000 distinct CDR3 sequences, roughly 15% detected once. Input material: CD8+ T cells from PBMCs. The receptors were sampled from a human donor in good health (CMV status not recorded). Some clones in this sample may be carry-over from other donors' samples. The conserved cysteine and the conserved F or W are not part of the CDR3 here. The D gene is left open where the match is weak. Size tells how often a clone was seen (once, few, many) or the class of an expanded clone, and some rows leave it out.

clone_size v_call d_call cdr3_aa
few TRBV28 TRBD1 ASSPIRGLGSPLH
NA TRBV7-6 TRBD2 ASSFQSGGAYNEQF
NA TRBV6-2/TRBV6-3 TRBD1 ASRPRTGWGDTQY
NA TRBV6-6 NA ASSSSWPEAF
NA TRBV15 TRBD1 ATSGQGGAF
few TRBV5-4 NA ASSFQGGSYEQY
few TRBV20-1 TRBD1 SARDLGQGSYEQY
few TRBV2 TRBD1 ASTHGTEDYEQY
few TRBV12-3/TRBV12-4 TRBD1 ASRYRGGETQY
NA TRBV12-3/TRBV12-4 NA ASSFGIEQF
few TRBV10-3 TRBD1 AIRGTGGSSYEQY
NA TRBV7-9 TRBD1 ASWTGYSGNTIY
NA TRBV7-9 TRBD1 ASSSTGYNEQF
NA TRBV25-1 NA ASRDPNYNSPLH
few TRBV11-2 NA ASSVGGSAEAF
NA TRBV7-6 NA ASRELANAGELF